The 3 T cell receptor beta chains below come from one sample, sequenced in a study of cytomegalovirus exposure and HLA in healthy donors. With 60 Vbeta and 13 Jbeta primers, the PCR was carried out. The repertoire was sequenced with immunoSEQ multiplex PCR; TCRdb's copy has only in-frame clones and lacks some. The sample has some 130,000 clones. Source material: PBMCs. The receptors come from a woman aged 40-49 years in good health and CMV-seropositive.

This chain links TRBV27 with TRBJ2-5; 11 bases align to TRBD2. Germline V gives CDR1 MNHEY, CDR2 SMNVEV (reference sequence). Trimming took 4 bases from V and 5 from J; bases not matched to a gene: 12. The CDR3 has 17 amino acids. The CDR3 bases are TGTGCCAGCAGTTCACTACGGTTAGCGGGAGGGCCTGAGACCCAGTACTTC. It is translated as CASSSLRLAGGPETQYF.

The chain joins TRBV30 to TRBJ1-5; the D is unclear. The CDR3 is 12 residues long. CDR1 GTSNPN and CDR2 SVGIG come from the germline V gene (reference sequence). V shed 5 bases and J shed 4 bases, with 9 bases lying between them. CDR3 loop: CAWAPGNQPQHF. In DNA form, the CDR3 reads TGTGCCTGGGCACCCGGGAATCAGCCCCAGCATTTT.

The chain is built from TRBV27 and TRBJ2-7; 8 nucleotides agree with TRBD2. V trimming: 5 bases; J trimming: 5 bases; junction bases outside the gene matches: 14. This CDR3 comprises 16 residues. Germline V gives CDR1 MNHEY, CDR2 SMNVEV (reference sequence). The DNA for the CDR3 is TGTGCCAGCAGTCCTACCGGGGGGGGCTGGATGGACGAGCAGTACTTC. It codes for CASSPTGGGWMDEQYF.